These 28 T cell receptor beta chains originate from one sample sequenced in a study. TCRdb recomputed calls from the RT-PCR reads with MiXCR, one row per CDR3 protein. The sample holds thousands of distinct CDR3 sequences, roughly nine tenths seen once. The sequenced material came from memory CD4+ T cells from blood. The receptor source for this set is a female donor in good health, serving as a healthy control.

A remark on this clonotype: As an off-target read in a library built for alpha chains, this beta chain has a frequency of little significance. The chain employs TRBV29-1 and TRBJ1-1; D is undetermined. The V gene lost 7 bases and the J gene lost 3 bases, with 18 bases spanning the gap. The CDR3 consists of 14 residues. Germline CDR1 SQVTM, CDR2 ANQGSEA. CDR3 DNA: TGCAGCGCCGTGGTCAGCGGGCGGGACACTGAAGCTTTCTTT. The encoded protein is CSAVVSGRDTEAFF. The full variable domain, in which reference TRBV29-1 and TRBJ1-1 provide the parts outside the CDR3, is SAVISQKPSRDICQRGTSLTIQCQVDSQVTMMFWYRQQPGQSLTLIATANQGSEATYESGFVIDKFPISRPNLTFSTLTVSNMSPEDSSIYLCSAVVSGRDTEAFFGQGTRLTVV.

On this clonotype itself: A library made for alpha chains picked up this beta chain off target, so its size means little. The chain has TRBV30 and TRBJ2-3; D may be TRBD2 (7 bases). The CDR3 extends over 15 amino acids. Trimming pared 4 bases from V and 2 bases from J, leaving 16 bases between. Germline V CDR1 and CDR2: GTSNPN, SVGIG (reference sequence). The CDR3 spells CAWNGGGQLTDTQYF. CDR3 sequence (DNA): TGTGCCTGGAATGGGGGGGGGCAGCTCACAGATACGCAGTATTTT.

Worth noting for this clonotype: This beta chain represents an off-target read in a library built for alpha chains; its size is of limited meaning. This sequence joins TRBV6-2 or TRBV6-3 and TRBJ2-1, with 11 bases aligning to TRBD2. Germline V gene data show CDR1 as MNHEY and CDR2 as SVGEGT. This CDR3 is built from 15 residues. V dropped 5 bases and J dropped 12; count of bases not matched to a gene: 12. CDR3 sequence: CASSGPGLAEAGQFF. The CDR3 DNA follows: TGTGCCAGCAGTGGGCCGGGACTAGCGGAGGCAGGGCAGTTCTTC.

Comments on this clonotype: This beta chain came through as a stray read in a library set up for alpha chains, and its size says little. As DNA, the CDR3 is TGCGCCAGCAGCTCCGGGACAGGGAGTAATCAGCCCCAGCATTTT. Protein sequence: CASSSGTGSNQPQHF. This chain connects TRBV5-1 to TRBJ1-5; 9 bases line up with TRBD1. V lost 3 bases to trimming and J lost 4 bases; unmatched junction nucleotides: 5. Germline V CDR1 and CDR2: SGHRS, YFSETQ. The CDR3 extends over 15 amino acids.

As to this clonotype: Within a library made for alpha chains, this beta chain is off target, and its count is uninformative. The J gene is TRBJ1-2, the V gene TRBV7-2; 9 bases are a match to TRBD1. From germline, CDR1 is SGHTA and CDR2 FQGNSA. This CDR3 has 17 amino acids. V shed 0 bases and J 8 bases; nucleotides not matched to a gene: 13. The CDR3 nucleotides are TGTGCCAGCAGCTTAGCAGTCATGGGACAGGGTGGCGAAGGCTACACCTTC. Translated: CASSLAVMGQGGEGYTF.

Notes on this clonotype: With the library built for alpha chains, this beta chain is off target and its frequency is not meaningful. The V gene is TRBV24-1, the J gene TRBJ2-1; D call uncertain. V shed 4 bases and J shed 5 bases, with 20 bases lying between them. CDR1 and CDR2 from the germline V gene are KGHDR and SFDVKD. This CDR3 is 17 amino acids long. The CDR3 region is CATSDSKARRPNNEQFF. Written as DNA, the CDR3 is TGTGCCACCAGTGACTCCAAGGCGCGGCGACCCAACAATGAGCAGTTCTTC.

Remarks on this clonotype: This beta chain turned up in a library designed for alpha chains; as an off-target read, its abundance says little. DNA of the CDR3: TGTGCCAGCAGCTTAAACACAGGGGCCGAGCAGTACTTC. This encodes CASSLNTGAEQYF. The chain combines TRBV7-2 with TRBJ2-7; 7 positions agree with TRBD1. This CDR3 region has 13 residues. J gave up 6 bases and V 2 bases, and 4 bases lay outside the gene matches. Germline values: CDR1 SGHTA, CDR2 FQGNSA.

About this clonotype: This beta chain lies outside the target of a library built for alpha chains; its clone size means little. This chain uses TRBV6-1 with TRBJ2-5; 7 bases agree with TRBD1. The CDR3 has 13 residues. The V segment lost 8 bases and the J segment 1 base; nucleotides outside the gene matches: 4. The V gene's germline CDR1 is MNHNS and CDR2 SASEGT. The CDR3 region is CASRQGGQETQYF. CDR3 sequence (DNA): TGTGCCAGCCGACAGGGCGGCCAAGAGACCCAGTACTTC.

Comments on this clonotype: Found in a library prepared for alpha chains, this beta chain is an off-target read, and its abundance has little meaning. This rearrangement joins TRBV7-8 to TRBJ1-4, with unresolved D. CDR1 SGHVS and CDR2 FQNEAQ come from the germline V gene. The CDR3 runs to 15 residues. V lost 4 bases and J 0 bases, leaving 9 bases between the germline ends. CDR3 DNA: TGTGCCAGCAGCTCAATGGATGCAACTAATGAAAAACTGTTTTTT. It encodes CASSSMDATNEKLFF.

As regards this clonotype: This beta chain is a stray sequence in a library constructed for alpha chains; its clone size is not meaningful. V usage is TRBV10-3 and J usage is TRBJ2-7; D unresolved. The CDR3 totals 13 residues. V was trimmed by 4 bases and J by 0 bases, leaving 7 bases between them. The germline CDR1 and CDR2 sequences are ENHRY and SYGVKD. For the CDR3, the DNA is TGTGCCATCAGTGCCCCAACCTCCTACGAGCAGTACTTC. This translates into CAISAPTSYEQYF.

The count of this clonotype is one. This beta chain was picked up by a library intended for alpha chains and is off target, so its count carries little meaning. The CDR3 loop reads CASSSTRARDEQYF. The DNA of the CDR3 is TGTGCCAGCAGCTCCACACGAGCTAGGGACGAGCAGTACTTC. The chain combines TRBV7-2 with TRBJ2-7; no clear D. Germline CDR1 reads SGHTA; CDR2 reads FQGNSA. This CDR3 contains 14 residues. The V end was cut by 4 bases, the J end by 5 bases, with 15 bases between.

For this clonotype: This beta chain turned up in a library designed for alpha chains; as an off-target read, its abundance says little. CDR3 protein: CASSFSDSPQFF. The CDR3 bases are TGTGCCAGCAGTTTTTCGGACTCCCCCCAGTTCTTC. The V call is TRBV12-3 or TRBV12-4, the J call TRBJ2-1, with D perhaps TRBD2 (5 bases). This CDR3 is built from 12 residues. V gave up 3 bases and J gave up 13 bases, with 13 bases separating them.

As concerns this clonotype: Found in a library prepared for alpha chains, this beta chain is an off-target read, and its abundance has little meaning. V is TRBV20-1 and J is TRBJ1-2; TRBD1 matches 7 bases. Germline CDR1 is DFQATT and CDR2 is SNEGSKA (reference sequence). CDR3 length: 15 residues. V trimming: 8 bases; J trimming: 5 bases; junction bases outside the gene matches: 17. The DNA for the CDR3 is TGCAGTACTTACCCACGGGGACAGTTGGGGTATGGCTACACCTTC. Amino acid sequence: CSTYPRGQLGYGYTF.

This clonotype came up once. The library was prepared for alpha chains; this beta chain is a stray read, so its frequency means little. The V gene is TRBV5-1, the J gene TRBJ2-5; D is perhaps TRBD1 (6 bases). Germline CDR1 is SGHRS and CDR2 is YFSETQ. Trimming took 5 bases from V and 5 from J, leaving 16 bases between them. The CDR3 is made up of 14 amino acids. The CDR3: CASSFGQFRETQYF. CDR3 sequence (DNA): TGCGCCAGCAGTTTCGGACAGTTCAGGGAGACCCAGTACTTC.

To note about this clonotype: This beta chain slipped into a library made for alpha chains as a stray read, so its size is not meaningful. The V gene is TRBV11-2, the J gene TRBJ2-3; 8 bases match TRBD1. The CDR3 is 16 amino acids. Per the germline V gene, CDR1 is SGHAT and CDR2 is FQNNGV. J was trimmed by 0 bases and V by 2 bases; bases with no gene match: 4. CDR3 region: CASSLSQGASTDTQYF. The CDR3, as DNA: TGTGCCAGCAGCTTATCCCAGGGGGCCAGCACAGATACGCAGTATTTT.

As regards this clonotype: The library was designed around alpha chains, so this beta chain is a stray read whose abundance carries little weight. V and J are TRBV7-2 and TRBJ2-7; 9 nucleotides line up with TRBD1. Germline V lookup: CDR1 SGHTA, CDR2 FQGNSA. CDR3 size: 15 residues. J lost 4 bases, V lost 5 bases, and 9 bases had no gene match. CDR3 in amino acids: CASSRATGGMYEQYF. The CDR3 DNA sequence: TGTGCCAGCAGCCGAGCGACAGGGGGAATGTACGAGCAGTACTTC.

As regards this clonotype: This beta chain represents an off-target read in a library built for alpha chains; its size is of limited meaning. CDR3: CASSLGPGSDTQYF. The DNA of the CDR3 is TGTGCCAGCAGCTTAGGCCCGGGATCAGATACGCAGTATTTT. The chain has TRBV7-2 and TRBJ2-3; D may be TRBD2 (5 bases). V dropped 1 base and J dropped 4 bases, with 9 bases sitting between them. There are 14 residues in the CDR3. Germline CDR1 and CDR2: SGHTA and FQGNSA.

Turning to this clonotype: This beta chain is a stray sequence in a library constructed for alpha chains; its clone size is not meaningful. The chain has TRBV20-1 and TRBJ2-3; weak D call: TRBD2 (5 bases). CDR3 length: 16 amino acids. Germline CDR1 is DFQATT and CDR2 is SNEGSKA (reference sequence). V lost 5 bases and J 2 bases, leaving 20 bases between the germline ends. The CDR3 coding sequence is TGCAGTGCTCGTCTGGACCTAAGCGGTTTCACAGATACGCAGTATTTT. Translation gives CSARLDLSGFTDTQYF.

Comment on this clonotype: This beta chain appears as a stray read in a library generated for alpha chains; its size is not informative. The chain links TRBV7-2 to TRBJ1-6; D unresolved. The length of the CDR3 is 11 residues. Trimming pared 5 bases from V and 8 bases from J, leaving 4 bases between. Germline CDR1 is SGHTA and CDR2 is FQGNSA. CDR3 in amino acids: CASSRDSPLHF. DNA of the CDR3: TGTGCCAGCAGCAGGGATTCACCCCTCCACTTT. The whole variable domain, remainder taken from reference TRBV7-2 and TRBJ1-6, is GAGVSQSPSNKVTEKGKDVELRCDPISGHTALYWYRQSLGQGLEFLIYFQGNSAPDKSGLPSDRFSAERTGGSVSTLTIQRTQQEDSAVYLCASSRDSPLHFGNGTRLTVT.

With respect to this clonotype: This beta chain is an unintended read in a library built for alpha chains; its size means little. J is TRBJ1-2 and V is TRBV7-2; D unclear. This CDR3 region has 17 residues. The V and J ends lost 2 bases and 8 bases respectively, with 24 bases between them. Germline values: CDR1 SGHTA, CDR2 FQGNSA. The CDR3 DNA is TGTGCCAGCAGCTTATATTCCCTCCCGGAGTTCCGAGTAGGCTACACCTTC. Translated, it gives CASSLYSLPEFRVGYTF. The full variable domain, completed using reference TRBV7-2 and TRBJ1-2, is GAGVSQSPSNKVTEKGKDVELRCDPISGHTALYWYRQSLGQGLEFLIYFQGNSAPDKSGLPSDRFSAERTGGSVSTLTIQRTQQEDSAVYLCASSLYSLPEFRVGYTFGSGTRLTVV.

Comments on this clonotype: Being off target in a library aimed at alpha chains, this beta chain has a size of little meaning. This chain uses TRBV12-3 or TRBV12-4 with TRBJ2-7, with D hard to call. V was trimmed by 1 base and J by 9 bases, leaving 7 bases between them. The CDR3 is 11 residues long. The CDR3 loop is CASSLGYVQYF. The CDR3 region has the DNA TGTGCCAGCAGTTTAGGGTATGTGCAGTACTTC.

With regard to this clonotype: Because the library targeted alpha chains, this beta chain is an off-target read whose size means little. The chain has TRBV20-1 and TRBJ2-5, with D possibly TRBD1 on 6 matching bases. The CDR3 totals 13 residues. Per the germline V gene, CDR1 is DFQATT and CDR2 is SNEGSKA (reference sequence). Trimming shortened V by 3 bases and J by 1 base, and 9 bases separated the two germline ends. This CDR3 reads CSASPTGQETQYF. In nucleotides, the CDR3 is TGCAGTGCTAGTCCGACAGGCCAAGAGACCCAGTACTTC.

With regard to this clonotype: Within a library made for alpha chains, this beta chain is off target, and its count is uninformative. This chain connects TRBV11-2 to TRBJ2-3; maybe TRBD2 (7 bases). The CDR3 runs to 17 residues. CDR1 is SGHAT, CDR2 FQNNGV, per germline. The V and J ends lost 5 bases and 8 bases respectively, with 26 bases between them. The CDR3 sequence: CASSPNGGAVNVGTQYF. In DNA, the CDR3 is TGTGCCAGCAGCCCCAATGGGGGGGCGGTGAATGTAGGTACGCAGTATTTT. The complete variable domain, with remaining parts taken from reference TRBV11-2 and TRBJ2-3, reads EAGVAQSPRYKIIEKRQSVAFWCNPISGHATLYWYQQILGQGPKLLIQFQNNGVVDDSQLPKDRFSAERLKGVDSTLKIQPAKLEDSAVYLCASSPNGGAVNVGTQYFGPGTRLTVL.

Comment on this clonotype: A library prepared for alpha chains yielded this beta chain as an off-target read; its size is of little meaning. The V gene is TRBV20-1, the J gene TRBJ2-2, with a tentative D call TRBD2 (5 bases). With 6 bases removed from V and 8 bases from J, the gap between germline ends came to 16 bases. Germline loops: CDR1 DFQATT, CDR2 SNEGSKA (reference sequence). The CDR3 is made up of 13 amino acids. The CDR3 bases are TGCAGTGCCCCCGCCCAGCTAGCTGGGGAGCTGTTTTTT. Translating it yields CSAPAQLAGELFF.

A remark on this clonotype: This beta chain appears as a stray read in a library generated for alpha chains; its size is not informative. The V and J genes are TRBV6-1 and TRBJ2-1, with D hard to call. The CDR3 covers 13 residues. V was trimmed by 6 bases and J by 5 bases, leaving 11 bases between them. The germline gives CDR1 MNHNS, CDR2 SASEGT. The CDR3: CASRRLGNNEQFF. The CDR3 DNA is TGTGCCAGCAGACGACTGGGAAACAATGAGCAGTTCTTC.

A remark on this clonotype: Since it is a stray read in a library aimed at alpha chains, this beta chain has a size that is not meaningful. This chain links TRBV6-1 with TRBJ1-4; 7 bases are a match to TRBD1. The CDR3 is made up of 16 amino acids. The germline CDR1 and CDR2 sequences are MNHNS and SASEGT. Trimming at V came to 6 bases and at J to 7 bases, leaving 14 bases not matched to a gene. The CDR3 loop is CASSPAGPGGFEKLFF. The CDR3 DNA reads as TGTGCCAGCAGCCCGGCTGGGCCAGGGGGGTTTGAAAAACTGTTTTTT.

Remarks on this clonotype: The library was built for alpha chains, so this beta chain is an off-target read and its size means little. This chain uses TRBV9 with TRBJ2-1; TRBD2 matches 11 bases. This CDR3 contains 16 residues. Germline V CDR1 and CDR2: SGDLS, YYNGEE. Trimming cost V 5 bases and J 6 bases; bases outside gene matches: 10. CDR3 sequence: CASRPTGTSGVNEQFF. CDR3 in DNA: TGTGCCAGCAGGCCTACCGGGACTAGCGGTGTCAATGAGCAGTTCTTC.

Turning to this clonotype: Because the library targeted alpha chains, this beta chain is an off-target read whose size means little. The gene calls are TRBV20-1 and TRBJ2-7, with TRBD1 matching 8 bases. Germline V CDR1 and CDR2: DFQATT, SNEGSKA (reference sequence). Unmatched junction bases numbered 5, after V lost 1 base and J lost 0 bases. There are 15 residues in the CDR3. CDR3 residues: CSARASGGFSYEQYF. Written as DNA, the CDR3 is TGCAGTGCTAGAGCTTCAGGGGGCTTCTCCTACGAGCAGTACTTC.